Sequencing of this TCR beta chain was carried out in a study of T cell responses to AZD1222 COVID-19 vaccine. Points from the study as a whole: As reported, nearly half of all spike-specific TCRs target variant regions that are unmutated.

The protocol was immunoSEQ multiplex PCR, while the TCRdb copy is restricted to in-frame clones and leaves out a portion. The sample has around 60,000 clones; around 81% are singletons. The CDR3 covers 14 residues. Germline values: CDR1 SGHTA, CDR2 FQGNSA. Trimming removed 5 bases at V and 8 bases at J, with 15 bases between. This clone has a handful of counts. Its target is unknown. Here the sequenced sample was peripheral blood, taken 28 days after the second AZD1222 dose. The TCR was taken from an adult who received the AZD1222 COVID-19 vaccine. The rearrangement joins TRBV7-2 to TRBJ1-4, with D possibly being TRBD1 (5 bases). The CDR3 sequence is CASSPTGVVEKLFF. The CDR3 coding sequence is TGTGCCAGCAGCCCCACGGGGGTCGTAGAAAAACTGTTTTTT.